This record looks at one T cell receptor (beta chain) sequence and its context. The sample is drawn from a study of T-cell reconstitution after alpha-beta-depleted transplantation in children. The CDR3 covers 15 residues. Germline values: CDR1 SEHNR, CDR2 FQNEAQ (reference sequence). Deletions cut 1 base from V and 6 bases from J, with 12 bases between. The TCRbeta library was prepared with unique molecular identifiers. One entry per CDR3 protein results from TCRdb running MiXCR on the PCR reads. Of approximately 640,000 distinct CDR3 sequences in the sample, about 15% were seen once. The gene calls are TRBV7-9 and TRBJ2-2; no reliable D call. This sample comprised PBMCs from the stem cell graft donor, obtained from the stem cell graft. The sequence was collected from a human donor who donated a stem cell graft to a child with acute myeloid leukemia. The CDR3 DNA is TGTGCCAGCAGCTTAGGTTGGTCGGGTTCCGGGGAGCTGTTTTTT. The encoded protein is CASSLGWSGSGELFF.